This T cell receptor beta chain was recovered during a study of radiation and T cells in renal cell carcinoma. Produced via immunoSEQ multiplex PCR; TCRdb's table is partial and in-frame only. The sample lists about 83,000 clones; over 65% were seen once. Indicated time point: blood 4 weeks post-SBRT, at nephrectomy. Treatment described: 15 Gy SBRT to primary tumor, nephrectomy 4 weeks later. The CDR3 sequence is 16 residues long. Germline V gene sequence: CDR1 KGHSH, CDR2 LQKENI. Unmatched junction bases numbered 5, after V lost 3 bases and J lost 3 bases. This material consisted of blood, taken from a patient whose treatment included radiotherapy and nephrectomy. The J gene is TRBJ2-2, the V gene TRBV18, with 9 bases identical to TRBD1. The receptor was derived from an older woman with renal cell carcinoma. The CDR3 nucleotides are TGTGCCAGCTCACCTACAGGGGGCGGCGACACCGGGGAGCTGTTTTTT. This gives the protein CASSPTGGGDTGELFF. The variable domain in full, completed from reference TRBV18 and TRBJ2-2, reads NAGVMQNPRHLVRRRGQEARLRCSPMKGHSHVYWYRQLPEEGLKFMVYLQKENIIDESGMPKERFSAEFPKEGPSILRIQQVVRGDSAAYFCASSPTGGGDTGELFFGEGSRLTVL.